Listed below are T cell receptor beta chains from one sample, sequenced in a study of PD-1 blockade in classical Hodgkin lymphoma. The assay was immunoSEQ multiplex PCR, and TCRdb's table has in-frame clones only and misses some. The data show roughly 5,000 clones, with 80% to 90% seen just once and around an eighth held by the top ten. The sample consisted of CD8+ T cells from blood. The source of these receptors is a human donor with classical Hodgkin lymphoma. Each CDR3 is given with its conserved first and last residue. D genes are given only for firm matches. Part of the rows lack a size; the others show once, few, many or a class for expanded clones.

J | D | size | V | DNA | CDR3
TRBJ2-5 | - | - | TRBV28 | TGTGCCAGCAGTTTCGGGACGAACGAAGAGACCCAGTACTTC | CASSFGTNEETQYF
TRBJ2-7 | TRBD1 | - | TRBV4-3 | TGCGCCAGCAGCCAAGAACGGACAGGGGTCTACGAGCAGTACTTC | CASSQERTGVYEQYF
TRBJ1-2 | TRBD1 | - | TRBV7-9 | TGTGCCAGCAGCTCTTCGACAGGGAGGGTTGAAGGCTACACCTTC | CASSSSTGRVEGYTF
TRBJ2-7 | - | - | TRBV29-1 | TGCAGCGTTGAAGATTCTGGGACCGCCTACGAGCAGTACTTC | CSVEDSGTAYEQYF
TRBJ2-7 | - | - | TRBV11-1 | TGTGCCAGCACCCCGCTCGGTGAGGGTCTCATCTCGCGCTCCTACGAGCAGTACTTC | CASTPLGEGLISRSYEQYF
TRBJ1-3 | - | hyperexpanded | TRBV9 | TGTGCCAGCAGCCCCGGTCCCAAGGTTTTATCCAACACCATATATTTT | CASSPGPKVLSNTIYF
TRBJ1-1 | - | - | TRBV5-1 | TGCGCCAGCAGCTTACAGGGAGGAGGTGAAGCTTTCTTT | CASSLQGGGEAFF
TRBJ2-1 | TRBD2 | - | TRBV4-3 | TGCGCCAGCAGCCAAGAGGTACTAGCGGGGCTCGGGCAGTTCTTC | CASSQEVLAGLGQFF
TRBJ2-1 | TRBD1 | - | TRBV30 | TGTGCCTGGAGTCTAGGGACAGGGGCCAATGAGCAGTTCTTC | CAWSLGTGANEQFF
TRBJ1-2 | TRBD1 | once | TRBV28 | TGTGCCAGCAGTTCACAGGGGGCGGGGTATGGCTACACCTTC | CASSSQGAGYGYTF
TRBJ1-5 | - | - | TRBV28 | TGTGCCAGCAGACTACAGGGTGCGGGTCATAGCAATCAGCCCCAGCATTTT | CASRLQGAGHSNQPQHF
TRBJ2-7 | TRBD1 | - | TRBV6-1 | TGTGCCGTTGTTCAGACAGGGGCCTACGAGCAGTACTTC | CAVVQTGAYEQYF
TRBJ2-1 | TRBD2 | - | TRBV11-2 | TGTGCCAGCAGCTCACCCAAGTCACTAGCGGGCGTTTACAATGAGCAGTTCTTC | CASSSPKSLAGVYNEQFF
TRBJ1-4 | - | - | TRBV25-1 | TGTGCCAGCAGTCGGGAAAAACTGTTTTTT | CASSREKLFF
TRBJ2-1 | - | few | TRBV5-1 | TGCGCCAGCAGCTTGTGGGGCTCAGGGAATGAGCAGTTCTTC | CASSLWGSGNEQFF